This TCR beta chain originates from a study of long-term antiretroviral therapy in people with HIV. Unmatched junction bases numbered 7, after V lost 4 bases and J lost 8 bases. The germline V gene has CDR1 MNHEY and CDR2 SMNVEV (reference sequence). The CDR3 runs 13 residues. Assay version v3.0 of immunoSEQ was used, and it was run at survey level. The data were produced by immunoSEQ multiplex PCR, yet TCRdb's version contains in-frame clones alone and is incomplete. Of 20,000 to 25,000 clones listed, around 82% are singletons. The chain employs TRBV27 and TRBJ1-2; 7 bases map to TRBD1. The sample here was unsorted PBMCs, taken 2.9 years after starting antiretroviral therapy. The origin of this receptor is a woman aged 25 to 39 with HIV. This CDR3 is CASSSQGTGGYTF. DNA of the CDR3: TGTGCCAGCAGTTCACAGGGGACGGGGGGCTACACCTTC.